The rows below give T cell receptor beta chains drawn from one sample of a study of prognosis after radiotherapy for stage I lung cancer. One entry per CDR3 protein, called by TCRdb with MiXCR from the multiplex PCR reads. The repertoire includes 59,000 or so distinct CDR3 sequences, around 27% of them detected once, and about 7.5% sits in the top ten. Sample: PBMCs, taken before or after stereotactic body radiation therapy (not recorded which). The source of these receptors is a donor over 45 with non-small cell lung cancer. Both conserved end residues are part of each CDR3. The order of the fields is J gene, V gene, CDR3 length, D gene, clone size, CDR3 DNA, CDR3 protein. The D gene is left open where the match is weak. Not all rows give a size; the values are once, few, many and, for expanded clones, a class.

TRBJ2-2	TRBV19	18	TRBD1	NA	TGTGAAAGTAGTCACCAGGGGGCCTCAACTACGAACACCGGGGAGCTGTTTTTT	CESSHQGASTTNTGELFF
TRBJ1-5	TRBV6-1	14	TRBD1	many	TGTGCCAGCAGTACCCGGACAGGGAATCAGCCCCAGCATTTT	CASSTRTGNQPQHF
TRBJ2-2	TRBV5-4	16	NA	many	TGTGCCAGCAGTCTGCCCAGGACGGGGAACACCGGGGAGCTGTTCTTT	CASSLPRTGNTGELFF
TRBJ2-2	TRBV24-1	17	NA	many	TGTGCCACCAGTGATTCCGCTAGCACGGCGACCACCGGGGAGCTGTTTTTT	CATSDSASTATTGELFF
TRBJ2-5	TRBV9	16	TRBD2	many	TGTGCCAGCAGCGAGGGGGGCCTAGCGGGGAGAGAGACCCAGTACTTC	CASSEGGLAGRETQYF
TRBJ1-1	TRBV6-2/TRBV6-3	17	TRBD1	many	TGTGCCAGCAGTTACTCGGCTTCGACCCCAGGGGGCACTGAAGCTTTCTTT	CASSYSASTPGGTEAFF
TRBJ2-7	TRBV6-1	15	TRBD1	many	TGTGCCAGCAGTGACACAGGGGTGATTTCCTACGAGCAGTACTTC	CASSDTGVISYEQYF
TRBJ2-1	TRBV5-5	13	TRBD2	many	TGTGCCAGCAGCCTACGAAGCGGGACCGAGCAGTTCTTC	CASSLRSGTEQFF
TRBJ2-2	TRBV19	14	NA	many	TGTGCCAGTAGTACACGGGGGAACACCGGGGAGCTGTTTTTT	CASSTRGNTGELFF
TRBJ2-1	TRBV27	14	NA	many	TGTGTCAGCAGAACCGGGAACTCCTACAATGAGCAGTTCTTC	CVSRTGNSYNEQFF
TRBJ1-2	TRBV6-2/TRBV6-3	14	NA	many	TGTGCCAGCAGTTACTCGAGTTCTAACTATGGCTACACCTTC	CASSYSSSNYGYTF
TRBJ1-1	TRBV20-1	13	NA	NA	TGCAGTTCTATCCCAGACAGTGGCACTGAAGCTTTCTTT	CSSIPDSGTEAFF
TRBJ2-5	TRBV20-1	13	NA	many	TGCAGTGCTAGACTGGGAATACAAGAGACCCAGTACTTC	CSARLGIQETQYF
TRBJ1-3	TRBV30	15	NA	many	TGTGCCTGGAAATTGTTGGGGAGCTCTGGAAACACCATATATTTT	CAWKLLGSSGNTIYF
TRBJ1-2	TRBV9	13	NA	many	TGTGCCAGCAGCGTAGTACAGAACTATGGCTACACCTTC	CASSVVQNYGYTF
TRBJ1-2	TRBV6-1	15	TRBD1	many	TGTGCCAGCAGTGAGAGACAGGGGCTAAACTATGGCTACACCTTC	CASSERQGLNYGYTF
TRBJ1-6	TRBV30	14	NA	once	TGTGCCTGGAGTCCGGGGAACTATAATTCAGCCCTCAACTTT	CAWSPGNYNSALNF
TRBJ2-7	TRBV20-1	15	TRBD1	many	TGCAGTGCTACCGCCGGGACAGGGACGTCCTACGAGCAGTACTTC	CSATAGTGTSYEQYF
TRBJ2-7	TRBV6-2/TRBV6-3	13	TRBD1	many	TGTGCCAGCAGCCCGGACAGGAACTACGAGCAGTACTTC	CASSPDRNYEQYF
TRBJ2-3	TRBV6-2/TRBV6-3	19	NA	once	TGTGCCAGCAGTTACTCGCCCGGAATCGCCCCCTTCGGCACAGATACGCAGTATTTT	CASSYSPGIAPFGTDTQYF
TRBJ2-2	TRBV7-9	14	NA	many	TGTGCCAGCAGCTTCGTCAGCACCCGAGCGGAGCTGTTTTTT	CASSFVSTRAELFF
TRBJ2-2	TRBV28	13	NA	many	TGTGCCAGCATACAGGCGAACACCGGGGAGCTGTTTTTT	CASIQANTGELFF
TRBJ2-3	TRBV5-1	13	NA	many	TGCGCCAGCAGCTTTGGGCCCACAGATACGCAGTATTTT	CASSFGPTDTQYF
TRBJ1-2	TRBV28	13	NA	many	TGTGCCAGCAGCGGTTGGGATGGCTATGGCTACACCTTC	CASSGWDGYGYTF
TRBJ1-1	TRBV29-1	14	NA	few	TGCAGCGCGGACTTGACATACCCGAGCACTGAAGCTTTCTTT	CSADLTYPSTEAFF
TRBJ2-7	TRBV7-2	15	TRBD1	many	TGTGCCAGCAGCTTAGCAGGGACAGGTTCCTACGAGCAGTACTTC	CASSLAGTGSYEQYF
TRBJ2-7	TRBV6-1	14	NA	many	TGTGCCAGCAGTGAAATACTTGCGGAATACGAGCAGTACTTC	CASSEILAEYEQYF
TRBJ1-4	TRBV30	14	NA	many	TGTGCCTGGGGGAAGGGCAGTAATAATGAAAAACTGTTTTTT	CAWGKGSNNEKLFF
TRBJ1-1	TRBV20-1	17	TRBD1	many	TGCAGTGCTAGAGATGCTGACAGGGGGGCATCGAACACTGAAGCTTTCTTT	CSARDADRGASNTEAFF
TRBJ1-1	TRBV29-1	11	NA	NA	TGCAGCGTTGCCAGGGCCACTGAAGCTTTCTTT	CSVARATEAFF
TRBJ2-1	TRBV28	11	NA	many	TGTGCCAGCAGTTTAGGCAATGAGCAGTTCTTC	CASSLGNEQFF
TRBJ2-3	TRBV6-2/TRBV6-3	15	TRBD2	NA	TGTGCCAGCAGCGGGGGGGCCGCTAGCACAGATACGCAGTATTTT	CASSGGAASTDTQYF
TRBJ2-2	TRBV6-1	13	NA	many	TGTGCCAGCCTTAGCGGGAACACCGGGGAGCTGTTTTTT	CASLSGNTGELFF
TRBJ2-3	TRBV6-5	17	TRBD2	many	TGTGCCAGCAGTTACTCGAACGCGGGGGGGAGCACAGATACGCAGTATTTT	CASSYSNAGGSTDTQYF
TRBJ2-1	TRBV20-1	18	TRBD2	many	TGCAGTGCTAGAGATTTACTAGCGGGGGGTACCTCCTACAATGAGCAGTTCTTC	CSARDLLAGGTSYNEQFF
TRBJ2-3	TRBV6-2/TRBV6-3	13	NA	NA	TGTTCCAGCATCCGGGGAGGCACAGATACGCAGTATTTT	CSSIRGGTDTQYF
TRBJ1-5	TRBV5-1	15	NA	many	TGCGCCAGCAGCTTGGGGGACAATAGCAATCAGCCCCAGCATTTT	CASSLGDNSNQPQHF
TRBJ2-1	TRBV20-1	13	TRBD1	many	TGCAGTGCTCTGGGACAGTTAAACAATGAGCAGTTCTTC	CSALGQLNNEQFF
TRBJ2-3	TRBV7-9	14	NA	NA	TGTGCCAGCAGCTTAGTGATCTTAACAGATAAGCAGTATTTT	CASSLVILTDKQYF
TRBJ2-1	TRBV6-2/TRBV6-3	17	TRBD1	many	TGTGCCAGCAGTTACGGGACCGGGACAGGGGTTTCCAATGAGCAGTTCTTC	CASSYGTGTGVSNEQFF
TRBJ2-1	TRBV11-2	14	NA	NA	TGTGCCATCAGCTTATCCGCAGGAAGCAATGAGCAGTTCTTC	CAISLSAGSNEQFF
TRBJ2-5	TRBV5-4	15	TRBD2	many	TGTGCCAGCAGCGGACCTAGCGGGGGGGGAGAGACCCAGTACTTC	CASSGPSGGGETQYF
TRBJ1-6	TRBV4-2	17	NA	many	TGTGCCAGCAGCCAAGAACGCGGCAACGTAAATAATTCACCCCTCCACTTT	CASSQERGNVNNSPLHF
TRBJ2-3	TRBV11-2	14	TRBD2	many	TGTGCCAGCAGCTCCGGACTAGCTTCCGATACGCAGTATTTT	CASSSGLASDTQYF
TRBJ2-2	TRBV7-2	16	NA	NA	TGTGCCAGCAGTACAAACCGGGTACTAGCCGGCGGGGATCTGTTTTTT	CASSTNRVLAGGDLFF
TRBJ2-1	TRBV3-1	15	TRBD2	many	TGTGCCAGCAGCCAAACTAGCGGGCCCTACAATGAGCAGTTCTTC	CASSQTSGPYNEQFF